This T cell receptor beta chain was sequenced for a study of T cells in Graves' hyperthyroidism and ophthalmopathy. Study summary: Peripheral blood was drawn at first diagnosis, prior to all treatment.

Amplification yielded TCR beta CDR3 regions, with RNA transcripts as the source. HTBI primers were used for first-round RT-PCR of the TCR CDR3. TCRdb reanalysed the multiplex PCR reads using MiXCR and keeps one entry per CDR3 protein. The sample carries about 270,000 distinct CDR3 sequences, 20% to 25% recorded once. Trimming took 0 bases from V and 0 from J, leaving 8 bases between them. Germline V gene lookup returns CDR1 SGHTA and CDR2 FQGNSA. This CDR3 region has 15 residues. This clonotype was seen repeatedly, ten times or more. The sequence came from a man aged 30-40 years with Graves' ophthalmopathy. Specimen: blood. The rearrangement uses TRBV7-2 and TRBJ1-1; D not resolved. The CDR3 DNA is TGTGCCAGCAGCTTAGCTCTCAGCATGAACACTGAAGCTTTCTTT. Translated, it gives CASSLALSMNTEAFF.